A selection of T cell receptor beta chains follows, all from one sample in a study of cytomegalovirus exposure and HLA in healthy donors. The repertoire was sequenced with immunoSEQ multiplex PCR; TCRdb's copy has only in-frame clones and lacks some. The sample comprises about 140,000 clones, roughly three quarters of which are singletons, and approximately 1.8% rests with the top ten. The specimen sequenced was PBMCs. Receptor source: a woman under 40 in good health and CMV-seronegative. CDR3s include the opening cysteine and the closing phenylalanine or tryptophan. The D gene is left open where the match is weak. The size of a clone is reported for some rows only, either as once, few or many, or as a class for expanded clones.

len | d_gene | abundance | j_gene | v_gene | CDR3nt | CDR3aa
15 | TRBD2 | - | TRBJ2-5 | TRBV5-1 | TGCGCCAGCAGCTCCGGACTGGCGGGAGTGGAGACCCAGTACTTC | CASSSGLAGVETQYF
14 | - | - | TRBJ1-6 | TRBV5-4 | TGTGCCAGCAGCTTGAGCGGGCCCGGTTCACCCCTCCACTTT | CASSLSGPGSPLHF
13 | - | - | TRBJ2-7 | TRBV5-1 | TGCGCCAGCAGCTTGTGGGGGGATTACGAGCAGTACTTC | CASSLWGDYEQYF
13 | - | - | TRBJ1-2 | TRBV19 | TGTGCCAGTAGTATCCCGGGGTTCTATGGCTACACCTTC | CASSIPGFYGYTF
14 | - | - | TRBJ2-3 | TRBV6-6 | TGTGCCAGCAGTTCCCCTCCCAGCACAGATACGCAGTATTTT | CASSSPPSTDTQYF
11 | - | once | TRBJ1-1 | TRBV7-9 | TGTGCCAGCAGCTTTTCTTTTGAAGCTTTCTTT | CASSFSFEAFF
14 | - | - | TRBJ2-6 | TRBV11-2 | TGTGCCAGCAGCCCGTTTCGGGGGGCCAACGTCCTGACTTTC | CASSPFRGANVLTF
14 | TRBD1 | once | TRBJ2-7 | TRBV7-9 | TGTTCCAGCAGCCCAGGGACAGCACCCTACGAGCAGTACTTC | CSSSPGTAPYEQYF
19 | - | once | TRBJ1-3 | TRBV7-9 | TGTTCCAGCAGCTACTTCCCGTCCGACACAGGGATCTCTGGAAACACCATATATTTT | CSSSYFPSDTGISGNTIYF
13 | - | - | TRBJ1-1 | TRBV7-7 | TGTGCTAGCAGCCCTACCCCGGGGAGTGAAGCTTTCTTT | CASSPTPGSEAFF
16 | - | - | TRBJ1-2 | TRBV4-1 | TGCGCCAGCAGCCCCCTCGGGTTCCAAGCTAACTATGGCTACACCTTC | CASSPLGFQANYGYTF
14 | - | - | TRBJ2-2 | TRBV7-2 | TGTGCCAGCAGCTTAGCCCAGGGCGGCGGGGAGCTGTTTTTT | CASSLAQGGGELFF
16 | TRBD1 | once | TRBJ2-3 | TRBV6-1 | TGTGCCAGCAGTGAAGGGCCGACAGGGGGCACAGATACGCAGTATTTT | CASSEGPTGGTDTQYF
16 | TRBD1 | few | TRBJ2-2 | TRBV5-8 | TGTGCCAGCAGCCTCATTGGACAGGGTTTATCCGGGGAGCTGTTTTTT | CASSLIGQGLSGELFF
16 | - | - | TRBJ1-6 | TRBV18 | TGTGCCAGCTCACCAGTGGGAGAAAGGGGGTTTTCACCCCTCCACTTT | CASSPVGERGFSPLHF
21 | TRBD1 | few | TRBJ2-2 | TRBV28 | TGTGCCAGCAGTTTCCGGGAAGTCTCCGGGACAGGGGGCGCGAACACCGGGGAGCTGTTTTTT | CASSFREVSGTGGANTGELFF
15 | - | - | TRBJ1-5 | TRBV19 | TGTGCCAGTAGTATAGGAAGGGGGAAGAATCAGCCCCAGCATTTT | CASSIGRGKNQPQHF
15 | TRBD1 | - | TRBJ2-7 | TRBV27 | TGTGCCAGCAGGGGACAGGGGGCGGGTATCTACGAGCAGTACTTC | CASRGQGAGIYEQYF
16 | - | few | TRBJ2-1 | TRBV9 | TGTGCCAGCAGCGTAGGCCCTTTGAGGCAAAGCAGTGAGCAGTTCTTC | CASSVGPLRQSSEQFF
13 | - | - | TRBJ1-5 | TRBV7-6 | TGTGCCAGCAGCTTCGGTTTGCATCAGCCCCAGCATTTT | CASSFGLHQPQHF
23 | TRBD1 | - | TRBJ2-1 | TRBV28 | TGTGCCAGCAGGACCCGGTGGCGCGCATGGGACAGGGGGCACCTAAGCTCCTACAATGAGCAGTTCTTC | CASRTRWRAWDRGHLSSYNEQFF
12 | - | - | TRBJ2-1 | TRBV10-2 | TGCGCCAGCAGTGAGGCGTACAGTGAGCAGTTCTTC | CASSEAYSEQFF